The T cell receptor beta chain described here comes from a study of tumor-infiltrating lymphocytes in primary liver carcinoma. As for the study in general: Patients, male and female, were 30 to 69 years old. Study-wide points: The study found a significantly higher top-250-clone fraction in tumors than in blood (p = 0.039).

On this clonotype: Its antigen is unknown.

The authors made TCR beta cDNA from roughly 480 ng total RNA with a constant-region primer. Sequencing libraries for TCR beta derived from three nested multiplex PCR rounds that used slightly modified ARM-PCR. Two initial PCR rounds of about 10 cycles each paired TRBV1-TRBV30 forward primers with a C-beta reverse primer. TCRdb independently ran MiXCR on the multiplex PCR reads; one entry per CDR3 protein. The table has fewer than 250,000 distinct CDR3 sequences, over 80% seen once. The CDR3 has 11 amino acids. Germline CDR1 reads LGHNA; CDR2 reads YNFKEQ. V was shortened by 3 bases and J by 11 bases, with 8 bases between the two germline ends. The study co-extracted DNA and RNA from around 18-30 mg of unsorted bulk tissue. Samples were taken from five separate regions (per tumor).

The V gene is TRBV4-2, the J gene TRBJ2-1; D gene uncertain. The source is a man aged 35-49 years with primary liver carcinoma and hepatitis B virus infection. What was sequenced was tumor tissue from primary liver carcinoma. In DNA form, the CDR3 reads TGTGCCAGCAGCCATGCTCATCAGCAGTTCTTC. Encoded protein: CASSHAHQQFF.